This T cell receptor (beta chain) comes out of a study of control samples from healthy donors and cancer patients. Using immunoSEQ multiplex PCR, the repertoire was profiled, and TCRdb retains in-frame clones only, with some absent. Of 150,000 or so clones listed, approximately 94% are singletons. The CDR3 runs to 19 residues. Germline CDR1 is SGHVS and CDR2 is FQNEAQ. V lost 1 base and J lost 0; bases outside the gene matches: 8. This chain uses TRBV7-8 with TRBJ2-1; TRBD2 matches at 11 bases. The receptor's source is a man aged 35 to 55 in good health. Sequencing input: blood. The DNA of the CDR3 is TGTGCCAGCAGCTTAGAGTGGCTAGCGGGAGGATTCTCCTACAATGAGCAGTTCTTC. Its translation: CASSLEWLAGGFSYNEQFF.